Listed here is a single T cell receptor beta chain. Its recognized antigen is unknown. Base qualities were left out, and no much larger clone turns up one base away. The method behind the library was PCR. These reads were obtained on an Illumina HiSeq 2500. To normalize quantification of the TCRbeta repertoire, the TCR libraries were built with molecular barcoding that relied on unique molecular identifiers. The raw public data were reprocessed by TCRdb itself: fastp quality trimming at Q25, MiXCR clonotype calling, in-frame beta chains only. Merged by CDR3 protein, the rows form single entries marked with the most common genes and DNA. Present in this sample are some 460,000 distinct CDR3 sequences, 15% to 20% of which were seen just once. Less than 30% of the sample comes from the top ten. The sample is drawn from a study of T-cell reconstitution after alpha-beta-depleted transplantation in children (dated by TCRdb to the mid-2010s). About the full investigation: T-cell immune reconstitution after TCRalphabeta/CD19-depleted allogeneic hematopoietic cell transplantation in children was quantitatively tracked in the study by means of TCR repertoire profiling.

The intended sense of this specimen's treatment or condition label: allogeneic hematopoietic cell transplantation with graft depleted of TCRalphabeta T cells and CD19 B cells. TCRalphabeta/CD19-depleted allogeneic hematopoietic cell grafts were given to the transplant recipients, all of whom were children. The full study reports these points: In some patients, high TCRbeta diversity at day 60 was attributed to recipient T cells and intrathymic progenitors that had survived conditioning. The frequencies of hyperexpanded clones fell over the following months, and after one year, T-cell counts and TCRbeta diversity were mostly attributed to newly produced T cells. Apparently early alphabetaT-cell count recovery about two months after transplant reportedly relied on only several hundred rapidly expanded clones derived from non-depleted graft cells.

This TCR was recovered from a boy younger than two who had a stem cell transplant for Wiskott-Aldrich syndrome, so the T cells may come from the graft donor. The sequencing used PBMCs, mostly from graft donor cells, collected 360 days after TCRalphabeta/CD19-depleted stem cell transplant.

The DNA sequence follows: TGTGCCAGCAGCGACCTGAACAGGGGCGACTGGATGGATACGCAGTATTTT. The resulting protein is CASSDLNRGDWMDTQYF. The rearranged segments are TRBV7-9 and TRBJ2-3; 7 of the junction bases match TRBD1. Trimming removed 5 bases from V and 6 bases from J; the gene matches leave 17 bases unexplained. CDR1 SEHNR and CDR2 FQNEAQ are derived from the germline V gene (reference sequence). The CDR3 contains 17 residues, cysteine and phenylalanine counted. This entry keeps only the CDR3 DNA: 51 bases, framed from base 1.